This T cell receptor beta chain comes out of a study of T cell changes during pregnancy in multiple sclerosis. This clone was seen a handful of times. The CDR3 loop spans 13 amino acids. The V gene's germline CDR1 is MNHEY and CDR2 SMNVEV (reference sequence). With V trimmed by 3 bases and J by 7 bases, 1 base remained unmatched. The assay was immunoSEQ multiplex PCR, and TCRdb's table has in-frame clones only and misses some. The data contain tens of thousands of clones, roughly nine tenths of them seen just once; the ten biggest clones take up 4.7%. The chain links TRBV27 to TRBJ2-4, with TRBD1 matching over 9 bases. The receptor's source is a female donor in good health, enrolled as a control in a pregnancy study. The source material was peripheral blood, sampled in the second trimester of pregnancy. Here the CDR3 reads CASSLTGGNIQYF. CDR3 sequence (DNA): TGTGCCAGCAGTTTGACAGGGGGTAACATTCAGTACTTC.